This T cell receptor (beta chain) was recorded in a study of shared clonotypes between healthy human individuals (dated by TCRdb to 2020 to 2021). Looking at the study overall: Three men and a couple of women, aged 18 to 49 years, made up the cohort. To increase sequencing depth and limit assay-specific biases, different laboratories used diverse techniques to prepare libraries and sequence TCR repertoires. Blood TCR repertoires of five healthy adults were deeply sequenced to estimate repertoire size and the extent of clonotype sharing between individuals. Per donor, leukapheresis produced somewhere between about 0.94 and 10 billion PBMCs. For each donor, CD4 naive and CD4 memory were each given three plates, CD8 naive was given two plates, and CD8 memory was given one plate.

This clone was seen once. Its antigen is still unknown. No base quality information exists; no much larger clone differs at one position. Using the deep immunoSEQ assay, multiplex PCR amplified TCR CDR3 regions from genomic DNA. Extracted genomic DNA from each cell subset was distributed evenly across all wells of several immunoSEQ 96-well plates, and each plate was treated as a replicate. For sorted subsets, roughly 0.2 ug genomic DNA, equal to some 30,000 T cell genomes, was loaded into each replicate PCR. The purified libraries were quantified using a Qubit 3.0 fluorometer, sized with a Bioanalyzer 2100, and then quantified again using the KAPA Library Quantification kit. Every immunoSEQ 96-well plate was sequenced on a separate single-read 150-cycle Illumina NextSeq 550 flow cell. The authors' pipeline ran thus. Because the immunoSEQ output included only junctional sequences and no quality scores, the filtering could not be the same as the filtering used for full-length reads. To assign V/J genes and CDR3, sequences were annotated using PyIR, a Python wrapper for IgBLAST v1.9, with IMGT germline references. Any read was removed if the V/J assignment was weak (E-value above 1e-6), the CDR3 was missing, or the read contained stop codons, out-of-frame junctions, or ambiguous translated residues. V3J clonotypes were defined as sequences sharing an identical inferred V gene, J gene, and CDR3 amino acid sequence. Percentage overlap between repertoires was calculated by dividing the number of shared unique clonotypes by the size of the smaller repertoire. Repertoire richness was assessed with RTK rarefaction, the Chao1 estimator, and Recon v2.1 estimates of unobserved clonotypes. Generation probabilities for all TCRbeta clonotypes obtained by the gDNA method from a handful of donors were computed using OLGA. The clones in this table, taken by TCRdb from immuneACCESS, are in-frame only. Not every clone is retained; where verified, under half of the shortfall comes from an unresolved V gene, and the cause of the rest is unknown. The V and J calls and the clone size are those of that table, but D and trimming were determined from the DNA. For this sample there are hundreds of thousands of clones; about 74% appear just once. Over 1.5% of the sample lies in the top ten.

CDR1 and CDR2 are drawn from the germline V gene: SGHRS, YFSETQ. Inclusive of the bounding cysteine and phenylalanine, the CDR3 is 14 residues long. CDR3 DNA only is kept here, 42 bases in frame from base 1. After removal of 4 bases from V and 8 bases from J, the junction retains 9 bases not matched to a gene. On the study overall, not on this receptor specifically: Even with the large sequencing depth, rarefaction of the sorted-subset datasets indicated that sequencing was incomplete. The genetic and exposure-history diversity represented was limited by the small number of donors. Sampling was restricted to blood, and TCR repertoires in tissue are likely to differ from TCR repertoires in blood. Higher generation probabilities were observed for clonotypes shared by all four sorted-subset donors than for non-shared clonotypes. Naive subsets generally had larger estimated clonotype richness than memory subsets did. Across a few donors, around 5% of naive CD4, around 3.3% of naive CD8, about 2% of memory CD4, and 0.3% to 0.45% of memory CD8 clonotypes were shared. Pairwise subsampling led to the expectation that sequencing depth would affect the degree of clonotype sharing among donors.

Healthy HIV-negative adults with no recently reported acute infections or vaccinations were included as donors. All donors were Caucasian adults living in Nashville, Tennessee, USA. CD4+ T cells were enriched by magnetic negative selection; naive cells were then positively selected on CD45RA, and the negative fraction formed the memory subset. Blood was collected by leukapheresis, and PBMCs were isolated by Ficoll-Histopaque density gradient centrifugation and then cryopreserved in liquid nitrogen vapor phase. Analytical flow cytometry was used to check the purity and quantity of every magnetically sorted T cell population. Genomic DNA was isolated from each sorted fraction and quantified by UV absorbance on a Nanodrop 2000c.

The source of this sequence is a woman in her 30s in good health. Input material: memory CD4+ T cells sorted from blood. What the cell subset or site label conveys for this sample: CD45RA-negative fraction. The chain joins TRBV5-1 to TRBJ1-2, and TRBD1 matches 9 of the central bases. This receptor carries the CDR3 CASSPQGQGQGYTF. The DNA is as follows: TGCGCCAGCAGCCCCCAGGGACAGGGACAGGGCTACACCTTC.